This T cell receptor (beta chain) was obtained from a study of cytomegalovirus exposure and HLA in healthy donors. Overall study: HLA-typed donors were the source of about 90 million unique TCRs held in an early data release.

Vbeta (60) and Jbeta (13) primers were used in the PCR. Profiled with immunoSEQ multiplex PCR; TCRdb holds only in-frame clones, not every one. The table includes some 110,000 clones, 76% detected once. This clone showed up just a few times. Donors in the study were healthy people who gave bone marrow. V was shortened by 5 bases and J by 4 bases, with 14 bases between the two germline ends. CDR1 is SEHNR, CDR2 FQNEAQ, per germline (reference sequence). The CDR3 has 14 residues. The sequenced sample was PBMCs. The sequence was obtained from a man over 45 in good health and CMV-seronegative. This rearrangement joins TRBV7-9 to TRBJ1-1, with D tentatively TRBD1 (6 bases). Written as DNA, the CDR3 is TGTGCCAGCAGCCCTAGACAGGCGGGCACTGAAGCTTTCTTT. Amino acid sequence: CASSPRQAGTEAFF. Based on the CDR3 plus reference TRBV7-9 and TRBJ1-1, the full variable domain is DTGVSQNPRHKITKRGQNVTFRCDPISEHNRLYWYRQTLGQGPEFLTYFQNEAQLEKSRLLSDRFSAERPKGSFSTLEIQRTEQGDSAMYLCASSPRQAGTEAFFGQGTRLTVV.